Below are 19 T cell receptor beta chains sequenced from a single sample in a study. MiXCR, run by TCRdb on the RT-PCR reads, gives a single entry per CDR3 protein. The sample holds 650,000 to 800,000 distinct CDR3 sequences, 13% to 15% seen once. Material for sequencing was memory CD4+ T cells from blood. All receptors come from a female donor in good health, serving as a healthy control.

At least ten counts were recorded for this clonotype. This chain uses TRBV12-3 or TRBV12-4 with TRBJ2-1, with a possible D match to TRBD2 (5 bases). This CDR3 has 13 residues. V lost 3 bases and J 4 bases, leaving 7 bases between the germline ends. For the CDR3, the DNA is TGTGCCAGCAGTTTGGAGCGGTACAATGAGCAGTTCTTC. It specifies CASSLERYNEQFF.

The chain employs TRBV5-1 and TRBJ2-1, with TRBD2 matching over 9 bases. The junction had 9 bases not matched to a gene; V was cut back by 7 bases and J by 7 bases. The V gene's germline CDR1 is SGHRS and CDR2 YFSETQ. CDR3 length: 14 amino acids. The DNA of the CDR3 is TGCGCCAGCGCCGGGACTAGCATTACAAATGAGCAGTTCTTC. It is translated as CASAGTSITNEQFF.

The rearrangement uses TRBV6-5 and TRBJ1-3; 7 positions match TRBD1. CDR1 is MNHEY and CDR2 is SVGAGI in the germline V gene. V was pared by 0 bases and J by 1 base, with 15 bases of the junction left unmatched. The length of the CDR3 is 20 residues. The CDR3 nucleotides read TGTGCCAGCAGTTACTCGATGGGTCCAGGGGGACAAAGGTCTGGAAACACCATATATTTT. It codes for CASSYSMGPGGQRSGNTIYF.

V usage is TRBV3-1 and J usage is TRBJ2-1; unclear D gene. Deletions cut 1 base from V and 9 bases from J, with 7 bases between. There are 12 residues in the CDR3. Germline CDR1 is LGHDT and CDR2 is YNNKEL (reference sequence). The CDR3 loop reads CASSQVHSEQFF. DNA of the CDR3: TGTGCCAGCAGCCAAGTTCATTCTGAGCAGTTCTTC.

The CDR3 loop reads CASSPAGDSDTQYF. As DNA, the CDR3 is TGTGCCAGCAGCCCAGCGGGAGATTCAGATACGCAGTATTTT. The chain uses TRBV28 and TRBJ2-3; 8 nucleotides line up with TRBD2. J was trimmed by 4 bases and V by 6 bases; bases with no gene match: 6. In germline, CDR1 is MDHEN, CDR2 SYDVKM. The CDR3 has 14 amino acids.

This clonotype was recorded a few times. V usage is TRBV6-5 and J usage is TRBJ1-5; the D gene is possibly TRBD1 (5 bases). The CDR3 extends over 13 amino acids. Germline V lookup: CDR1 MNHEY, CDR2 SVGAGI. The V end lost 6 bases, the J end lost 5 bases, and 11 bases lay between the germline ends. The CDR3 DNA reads TGTGCCAGCAGCAGGGATCTGTATCAGCCCCAGCATTTT. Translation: CASSRDLYQPQHF.

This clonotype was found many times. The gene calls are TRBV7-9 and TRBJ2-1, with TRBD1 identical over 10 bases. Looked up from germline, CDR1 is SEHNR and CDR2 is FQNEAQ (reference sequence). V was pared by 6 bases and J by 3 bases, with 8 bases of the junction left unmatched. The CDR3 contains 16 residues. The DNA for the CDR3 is TGTGCCAGCAGGTTCCCCCGGGACAGGGGCTACAATGAGCAGTTCTTC. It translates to CASRFPRDRGYNEQFF.

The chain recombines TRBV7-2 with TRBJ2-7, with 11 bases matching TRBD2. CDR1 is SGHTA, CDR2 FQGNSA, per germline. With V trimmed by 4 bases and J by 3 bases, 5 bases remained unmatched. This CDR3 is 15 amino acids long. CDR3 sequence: CASSSASGRIYEQYF. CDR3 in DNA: TGTGCCAGCAGCTCCGCTAGCGGGAGGATCTACGAGCAGTACTTC.

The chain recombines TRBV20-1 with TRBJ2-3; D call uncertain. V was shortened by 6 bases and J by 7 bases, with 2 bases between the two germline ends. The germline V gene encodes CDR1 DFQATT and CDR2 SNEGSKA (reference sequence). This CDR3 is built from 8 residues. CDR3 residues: CSAYTQYF. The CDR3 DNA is TGCAGTGCGTATACGCAGTATTTT.

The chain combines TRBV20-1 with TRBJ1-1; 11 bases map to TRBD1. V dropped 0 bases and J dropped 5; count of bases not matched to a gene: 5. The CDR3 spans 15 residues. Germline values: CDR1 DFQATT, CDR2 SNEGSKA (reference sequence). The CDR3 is CSAREGTGGFTEAFF. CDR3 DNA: TGCAGTGCTAGAGAGGGGACAGGGGGATTTACTGAAGCTTTCTTT.

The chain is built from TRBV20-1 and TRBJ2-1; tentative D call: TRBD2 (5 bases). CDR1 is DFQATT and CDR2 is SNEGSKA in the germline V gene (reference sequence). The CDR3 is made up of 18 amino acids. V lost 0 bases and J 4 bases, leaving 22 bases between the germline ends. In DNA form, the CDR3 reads TGCAGTGCTAGAGATATTAGTGGCTCCGCTAGCCTTTACAATGAGCAGTTCTTC. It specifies CSARDISGSASLYNEQFF.

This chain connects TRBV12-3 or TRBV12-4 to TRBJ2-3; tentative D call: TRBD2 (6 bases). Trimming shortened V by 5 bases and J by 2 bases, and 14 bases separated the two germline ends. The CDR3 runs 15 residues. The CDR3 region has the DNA TGTGCCAGCAGTGGAGCGGGCCAAACCACAGATACGCAGTATTTT. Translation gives CASSGAGQTTDTQYF.

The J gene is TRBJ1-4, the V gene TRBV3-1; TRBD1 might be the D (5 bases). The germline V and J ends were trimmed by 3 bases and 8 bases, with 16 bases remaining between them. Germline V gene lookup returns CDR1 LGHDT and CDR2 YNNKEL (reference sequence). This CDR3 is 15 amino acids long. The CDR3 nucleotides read TGTGCCAGCAGCCACGTACTAACGGGGCAGGAAAAACTGTTTTTT. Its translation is CASSHVLTGQEKLFF. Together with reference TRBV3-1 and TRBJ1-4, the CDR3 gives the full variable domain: DTAVSQTPKYLVTQMGNDKSIKCEQNLGHDTMYWYKQDSKKFLKIMFSYNNKELIINETVPNRFSPKSPDKAHLNLHINSLELGDSAVYFCASSHVLTGQEKLFFGSGTQLSVL.

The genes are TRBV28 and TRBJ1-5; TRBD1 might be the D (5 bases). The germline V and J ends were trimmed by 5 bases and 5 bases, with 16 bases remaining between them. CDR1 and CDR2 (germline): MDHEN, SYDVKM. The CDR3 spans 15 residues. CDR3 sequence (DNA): TGTGCCAGCAGTACCGGACAAGGGAGCCATCAGCCCCAGCATTTT. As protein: CASSTGQGSHQPQHF.

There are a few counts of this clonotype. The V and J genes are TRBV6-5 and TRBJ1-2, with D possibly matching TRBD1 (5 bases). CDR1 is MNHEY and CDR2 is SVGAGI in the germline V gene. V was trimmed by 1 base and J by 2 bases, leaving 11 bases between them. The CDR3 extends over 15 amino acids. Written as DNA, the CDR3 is TGTGCCAGCAGTTACTTGGGACGGCTAAACTATGGCTACACCTTC. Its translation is CASSYLGRLNYGYTF.

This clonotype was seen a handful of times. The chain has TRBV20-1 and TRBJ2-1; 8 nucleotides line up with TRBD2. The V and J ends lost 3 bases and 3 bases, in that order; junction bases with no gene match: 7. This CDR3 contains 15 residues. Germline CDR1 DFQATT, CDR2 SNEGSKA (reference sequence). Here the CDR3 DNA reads TGCAGTGCTAGGAGAGCGGGAGAAGTCTACAATGAGCAGTTCTTC. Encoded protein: CSARRAGEVYNEQFF.

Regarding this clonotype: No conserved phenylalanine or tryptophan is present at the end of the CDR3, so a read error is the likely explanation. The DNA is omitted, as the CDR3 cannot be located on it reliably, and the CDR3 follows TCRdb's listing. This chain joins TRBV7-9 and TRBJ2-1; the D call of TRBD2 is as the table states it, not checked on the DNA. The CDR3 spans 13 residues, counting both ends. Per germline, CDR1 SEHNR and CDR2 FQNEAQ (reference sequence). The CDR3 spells CASRAGNSGFFNI.

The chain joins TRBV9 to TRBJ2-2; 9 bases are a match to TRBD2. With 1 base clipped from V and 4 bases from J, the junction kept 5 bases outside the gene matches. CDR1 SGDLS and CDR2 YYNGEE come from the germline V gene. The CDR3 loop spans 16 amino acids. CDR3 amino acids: CASSVQGAGGTGELFF. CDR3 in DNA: TGTGCCAGCAGCGTACAGGGAGCGGGAGGCACCGGGGAGCTGTTTTTT.

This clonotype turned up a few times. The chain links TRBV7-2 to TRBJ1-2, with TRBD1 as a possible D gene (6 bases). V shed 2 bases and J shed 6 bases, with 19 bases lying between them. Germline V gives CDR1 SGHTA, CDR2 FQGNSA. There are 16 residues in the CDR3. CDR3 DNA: TGTGCCAGCAGCTTAACGATTTCTCAGGGACATGATGGCTACACCTTC. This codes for CASSLTISQGHDGYTF.